Below, 16 T cell receptor beta chains from the same sample are listed, as sequenced in a study of CD8+CD57+ T cells in acquired aplastic anemia. Genomic DNA was employed as the template in profiling TCR beta VDJ and CDR3. Each CDR3 protein is one row after TCRdb ran MiXCR on the reads. The sample shows around 230,000 distinct CDR3 sequences, around 60% of them seen only once. Material for sequencing was sorted CD4+, CD8+, or CD8+CD57+ T cells (not recorded which) from PBMCs. Receptors were obtained from a human donor in good health.

The table lists this clonotype with many counts. For the CDR3, the DNA is TGTGCCAGCAGCTTAACGAGGGGGACTGCGGTAGCGGGGGGGGAGACCCAGTACTTC. Its protein product is CASSLTRGTAVAGGETQYF. This chain connects TRBV7-3 to TRBJ2-5; 11 bases match TRBD2. Germline-derived CDR1 and CDR2 are SGHTA and FQGTGA. The CDR3 sequence is 19 residues long. Trimming at V came to 0 bases and at J to 5 bases, leaving 14 bases not matched to a gene.

The V and J genes are TRBV7-3 and TRBJ2-5; possibly TRBD1 for D (6 bases). The length of the CDR3 is 13 residues. CDR1 is SGHTA, CDR2 FQGTGA, per germline. Trimming took 5 bases from V and 1 from J, leaving 8 bases between them. Written as DNA, the CDR3 is TGTGCCAGCAGCAGGGACACCCAAGAGACCCAGTACTTC. This translates into CASSRDTQETQYF. Drawing the rest from reference TRBV7-3 and TRBJ2-5, the complete variable domain is GAGVSQTPSNKVTEKGKYVELRCDPISGHTALYWYRQSLGQGPEFLIYFQGTGAADDSGLPNDRFFAVRPEGSVSTLKIQRTERGDSAVYLCASSRDTQETQYFGPGTRLLVL.

The J gene is TRBJ2-3, the V gene TRBV7-9; the match to TRBD2 covers 7 bases. With 4 bases clipped from V and 7 bases from J, the junction kept 17 bases outside the gene matches. The CDR3 sequence is 17 residues long. The V gene's germline CDR1 is SEHNR and CDR2 FQNEAQ (reference sequence). The CDR3 DNA reads as TGTGCCAGCAGCTCCGGGCCGGGGGGACCGAGTTTATATACGCAGTATTTT. Translating gives CASSSGPGGPSLYTQYF.

The genes are TRBV7-2 and TRBJ2-1, with D maybe TRBD1 (6 bases). The germline V gene has CDR1 SGHTA and CDR2 FQGNSA. The CDR3 loop spans 14 amino acids. V lost 5 bases and J lost 8, with 16 bases in between. This CDR3 is CASSVEGQAHEQFF. CDR3 in DNA: TGTGCCAGCAGCGTAGAGGGACAAGCGCATGAGCAGTTCTTC.

The genes are TRBV19 and TRBJ1-3; possible D gene TRBD1, 5 bases. The CDR3 consists of 16 residues. The germline gives CDR1 LNHDA, CDR2 SQIVND (reference sequence). The ends were cut back, 7 bases at V and 2 bases at J, with 18 bases in the middle. CDR3 DNA sequence: TGTGCCAGTACTACTACCGGGGGGTATACTGGAAACACCATATATTTT. Translating gives CASTTTGGYTGNTIYF.

CDR3 nucleotide sequence: TGTGCCAGCAGCCGCTTAGGCCCAACAGGGAACACTGAAGCTTTCTTT. This sequence encodes CASSRLGPTGNTEAFF. The chain combines TRBV5-5 with TRBJ1-1; weak D call: TRBD1 (5 bases). V was trimmed by 4 bases and J by 1 base, leaving 17 bases between them. The CDR3 has 16 amino acids. The germline gives CDR1 SGHKS, CDR2 YYEKEE (reference sequence).

Concerning this clonotype itself: A much larger clonotype is one base distant, so this may be a read error. The genes are TRBV4-1 and TRBJ1-1; D is possibly TRBD1 (6 bases). The CDR3 covers 14 residues. The germline CDR1 and CDR2 sequences are MGHRA and YSYEKL. In DNA, the CDR3 is TGCGCCGGCAGCCAAGGGGGACAGAACACTGAAGCTTTCTTT. This encodes CAGSQGGQNTEAFF.

V gene TRBV19 combines with J gene TRBJ1-1, with D possibly being TRBD1 (6 bases). Germline V gene data show CDR1 as LNHDA and CDR2 as SQIVND (reference sequence). CDR3 length: 15 amino acids. V lost 7 bases and J lost 0, with 15 bases in between. The CDR3 bases are TGTGCCAGTAATCGGCAGGACAGATTGAACACTGAAGCTTTCTTT. Residues: CASNRQDRLNTEAFF.

The DNA of the CDR3 is TGTGCCAGCAGCTTAAGGCGAGCAGATACGCAGTATTTT. Its translation is CASSLRRADTQYF. The V call is TRBV7-2, the J call TRBJ2-3, with no clear D. V lost 2 bases and J lost 4, with 7 bases in between. CDR3 length equals 13 residues. Germline V gives CDR1 SGHTA, CDR2 FQGNSA. The full variable domain, with the rest looked up from reference TRBV7-2 and TRBJ2-3, is GAGVSQSPSNKVTEKGKDVELRCDPISGHTALYWYRQSLGQGLEFLIYFQGNSAPDKSGLPSDRFSAERTGGSVSTLTIQRTQQEDSAVYLCASSLRRADTQYFGPGTRLTVL.

This clonotype was detected once. CDR3 in amino acids: CASSIDLSDPESFF. DNA of the CDR3: TGTGCCAGTAGTATAGATCTATCCGACCCAGAGTCGTTCTTC. The chain links TRBV19 to TRBJ2-1; no firm D call. Germline assignment: CDR1 LNHDA and CDR2 SQIVND (reference sequence). CDR3 length: 14 amino acids. The ends were cut back, 0 bases at V and 15 bases at J, with 18 bases in the middle.

The chain uses TRBV10-3 and TRBJ2-1; TRBD1 matches at 7 bases. V lost 3 bases and J lost 6; bases outside the gene matches: 5. Germline CDR1 ENHRY, CDR2 SYGVKD. The CDR3 contains 14 residues. The DNA for the CDR3 is TGTGCCATCAGTGACCGACAGGGCCGCAATGAGCAGTTCTTC. Its protein is CAISDRQGRNEQFF.

This clonotype was detected ten times or more. V gene TRBV4-2 combines with J gene TRBJ2-2; 9 nucleotides align to TRBD1. The CDR3 spans 15 residues. J lost 7 bases, V lost 5 bases, and 8 bases had no gene match. CDR1 LGHNA and CDR2 YNFKEQ come from the germline V gene. This CDR3 is CASSFTGGADGELFF. In nucleotides, the CDR3 is TGTGCCAGCAGCTTCACAGGGGGCGCAGACGGGGAGCTGTTTTTT.

In this sample, this clonotype turned up a few times. The chain recombines TRBV29-1 with TRBJ2-1; D is unclear. V was trimmed by 7 bases and J by 2 bases, leaving 12 bases between them. This CDR3 comprises 13 residues. Germline loops: CDR1 SQVTM, CDR2 ANQGSEA. The CDR3 here is CSAVADPYNEQFF. CDR3 sequence (DNA): TGCAGCGCCGTAGCTGATCCCTACAATGAGCAGTTCTTC.

With regard to this clonotype: A read error may account for a junction end that differs from germline. V usage is TRBV5-4 and J usage is TRBJ2-1; 9 positions match TRBD1. The CDR3 extends over 14 amino acids. Looked up from germline, CDR1 is SGHNT and CDR2 is YYREEE (reference sequence). The DNA for the CDR3 is TGTGCCAGTTCCCGGGACAGGGACTACAATGGGCAGTTCTTC. Its protein product is CASSRDRDYNGQFF.

The J gene is TRBJ2-7, the V gene TRBV29-1; 8 nucleotides align to TRBD2. Trimming at V came to 1 base and at J to 1 base, leaving 6 bases not matched to a gene. Germline V lookup: CDR1 SQVTM, CDR2 ANQGSEA. The CDR3 has 15 residues. The CDR3 reads CSVEGLAGPSYEQYF. DNA for the CDR3: TGCAGCGTTGAAGGGTTAGCGGGACCATCCTACGAGCAGTACTTC.

The gene calls are TRBV7-9 and TRBJ2-7; tentative D call: TRBD2 (5 bases). Germline CDR1 and CDR2: SEHNR and FQNEAQ (reference sequence). There are 13 residues in the CDR3. The V and J ends lost 6 bases and 6 bases respectively, with 15 bases between them. CDR3 in DNA: TGTGCCAGCAGTCCCCCGAGGGAGATCGAGCAGTACTTC. As protein: CASSPPREIEQYF. The whole variable domain, filled in from reference TRBV7-9 and TRBJ2-7, reads DTGVSQNPRHKITKRGQNVTFRCDPISEHNRLYWYRQTLGQGPEFLTYFQNEAQLEKSRLLSDRFSAERPKGSFSTLEIQRTEQGDSAMYLCASSPPREIEQYFGPGTRLTVT.